One sample yielded the 30 T cell receptor beta chains listed below, sequenced in a study of blood T cell repertoires in COVID-19. Libraries were prepared by immunoSEQ multiplex PCR; TCRdb keeps only in-frame clonotypes and omits some of them. The data show approximately 88,000 clones, around 90% seen once. What was sequenced was peripheral blood. These receptors originate from a male donor with acute or convalescent COVID-19.

The chain uses TRBV3-1 (or the pseudogene TRBV3-2) and TRBJ1-4, with D hard to call. The V and J ends lost 6 bases and 0 bases respectively, with 8 bases between them. Germline V lookup: CDR1 LGHDT, CDR2 YNNKEL (reference sequence). The CDR3 consists of 14 residues. The CDR3 protein is CASSPSATNEKLFF. CDR3 DNA sequence: TGTGCCAGCAGTCCCTCGGCAACTAATGAAAAACTGTTTTTT.

This chain joins TRBV12-3 or TRBV12-4 and TRBJ1-5; a possible D gene is TRBD1 (5 bases). With 3 bases removed from V and 5 bases from J, the gap between germline ends came to 5 bases. CDR3 size: 12 residues. CDR3 DNA sequence: TGTGCCAGCAGTTTCAGGGATCAGCCCCAGCATTTT. This sequence encodes CASSFRDQPQHF.

This chain uses TRBV10-3 with TRBJ2-1, with TRBD2 matching over 9 bases. V lost 0 bases and J lost 9; bases outside the gene matches: 6. This CDR3 region has 15 residues. The germline V gene encodes CDR1 ENHRY and CDR2 SYGVKD. The CDR3 is CAISESPSGDGEQFF. The CDR3 nucleotides read TGTGCCATCAGTGAGTCGCCTAGCGGGGACGGTGAGCAGTTCTTC.

V gene TRBV6-5 combines with J gene TRBJ1-6; 8 bases match TRBD1. Trimming took 7 bases from V and 6 from J; bases not matched to a gene: 5. The CDR3 consists of 14 residues. From germline, CDR1 is MNHEY and CDR2 SVGAGI. The CDR3 DNA reads TGTGCCAGCATCCAGGGGGCGGGTAATTCACCCCTCCACTTT. Protein: CASIQGAGNSPLHF.

The chain carries TRBV30 and TRBJ2-7; 9 nucleotides line up with TRBD1. The CDR3 totals 14 residues. Germline V gives CDR1 GTSNPN, CDR2 SVGIG (reference sequence). The V segment lost 3 bases and the J segment 4 bases; nucleotides outside the gene matches: 7. Here the CDR3 reads CAWSKQGAGYEQYF. In nucleotides, the CDR3 is TGTGCCTGGAGCAAACAGGGGGCAGGGTACGAGCAGTACTTC.

This chain connects TRBV11-2 to TRBJ2-7; 7 bases agree with TRBD1. The CDR3 has 14 amino acids. In germline, CDR1 is SGHAT, CDR2 FQNNGV. Trimming cost V 4 bases and J 13 bases; bases outside gene matches: 16. The CDR3 nucleotides read TGTGCCAGCAGCTATACAGGGGACATGGCTGGTAGTTACTTC. Residues: CASSYTGDMAGSYF.

The chain links TRBV9 to TRBJ1-5; D not certain. The germline gives CDR1 SGDLS, CDR2 YYNGEE. V lost 3 bases to trimming and J lost 3 bases, with 7 bases between them. CDR3 length: 13 amino acids. CDR3 sequence (DNA): TGTGCCAGCAGCGAAACAGTCAATCAGCCCCAGCATTTT. This codes for CASSETVNQPQHF.

The rearrangement joins TRBV11-1 to TRBJ2-1; D possibly corresponds to TRBD2 (5 bases). This CDR3 region has 13 residues. Trimming removed 1 base from V and 6 bases from J, with 7 bases in between. Germline V CDR1 and CDR2: SGHAT, FQDESV (reference sequence). The CDR3 DNA reads TGTGCCAGCAGCTTAGATCGGGGCAATGAGCAGTTCTTC. Translated, it gives CASSLDRGNEQFF.

The chain combines TRBV19 with TRBJ2-7; 8 bases are shared with TRBD1. Germline values: CDR1 LNHDA, CDR2 SQIVND (reference sequence). The CDR3 loop spans 15 amino acids. The V segment lost 3 bases and the J segment 4 bases; nucleotides outside the gene matches: 8. The CDR3, as DNA: TGTGCCAGTAGTATCTCTGGACAGGGTTCGTACGAGCAGTACTTC. Protein product: CASSISGQGSYEQYF.

J is TRBJ1-5 and V is TRBV2, with 8 bases lining up with TRBD1. V shed 4 bases and J 4 bases; nucleotides not matched to a gene: 9. The CDR3 consists of 16 residues. CDR1 is SNHLY, CDR2 FYNNEI, per germline. CDR3 region: CASSGQGRRGNQPQHF. DNA for the CDR3: TGTGCCAGCAGTGGACAGGGGAGAAGGGGAAATCAGCCCCAGCATTTT.

A single count supports this clone. This sequence joins TRBV4-2 and TRBJ1-2; no reliable D call. Trimming cost V 6 bases and J 8 bases, with 19 bases left between them. Germline assignment: CDR1 LGHNA and CDR2 YNFKEQ. The CDR3 has 14 residues. CDR3 amino acids: CASSQRASGGGYTF. DNA for the CDR3: TGTGCCAGCAGTCAAAGGGCCTCTGGCGGGGGCTACACCTTC.

This chain connects TRBV6-6 to TRBJ1-4; 10 bases map to TRBD1. Germline values: CDR1 MNHNY, CDR2 SVGAGI (reference sequence). This CDR3 is built from 14 residues. V lost 6 bases, J lost 8 bases, and 6 bases stayed unmatched. The CDR3 here is CASRGTGVGEKLFF. The CDR3, as DNA: TGTGCCAGCAGAGGGACAGGGGTTGGAGAAAAACTGTTTTTT.

CDR3 sequence reads: CASSQGSGTVNTEAFF. The CDR3 region has the DNA TGTGCCAGCAGCCAAGGATCCGGGACAGTGAACACTGAAGCTTTCTTT. This chain joins TRBV14 and TRBJ1-1; TRBD1 matches at 7 bases. J lost 0 bases, V lost 1 base, and 5 bases had no gene match. The CDR3 sequence is 16 residues long. Germline V gene lookup returns CDR1 SGHDN and CDR2 FVKESK.

This clone was detected once. The chain uses TRBV14 and TRBJ2-5; 10 nucleotides line up with TRBD1. CDR3 length equals 15 residues. Germline CDR1 reads SGHDN; CDR2 reads FVKESK. With 0 bases clipped from V and 5 bases from J, the junction kept 3 bases outside the gene matches. The chain's CDR3 is CASSQETGGHETQYF. The DNA of the CDR3 is TGTGCCAGCAGCCAAGAGACAGGGGGCCACGAGACCCAGTACTTC.

The CDR3 is CASSRGELAGRDGYTF. In nucleotides, the CDR3 is TGTGCCAGCAGCCGGGGGGAGCTTGCAGGAAGGGATGGCTACACCTTC. This chain joins TRBV4-2 and TRBJ1-2; the D gene is possibly TRBD1 (5 bases). Germline CDR1 is LGHNA and CDR2 is YNFKEQ. Trimming cost V 4 bases and J 6 bases, with 21 bases left between them. The length of the CDR3 is 16 residues.

The V gene is TRBV5-1, the J gene TRBJ1-6; D remains unclear. The CDR3 loop spans 15 amino acids. V shed 4 bases and J shed 12 bases, with 20 bases lying between them. The germline V gene encodes CDR1 SGHRS and CDR2 YFSETQ. CDR3 protein: CASSNRATGSGPLHF. CDR3 sequence (DNA): TGCGCCAGCAGCAACCGGGCCACGGGGAGCGGACCCCTCCACTTT.

The chain couples TRBV6-6 to TRBJ1-2, with D hard to call. The CDR3 consists of 11 residues. The ends were cut back, 2 bases at V and 9 bases at J, with 7 bases in the middle. Looked up from germline, CDR1 is MNHNY and CDR2 is SVGAGI (reference sequence). CDR3 bases: TGTGCCAGCAGTTACCTTAGCAGCTACACCTTC. Its translation: CASSYLSSYTF.

This clone was observed a few times. The V gene is TRBV3-1 (or the pseudogene TRBV3-2), the J gene TRBJ2-1; TRBD2 aligns across 7 bases. The CDR3 extends over 17 amino acids. Looked up from germline, CDR1 is LGHDT and CDR2 is YNNKEL (reference sequence). Losses at the gene ends were 0 bases for V and 1 base for J; bases not matched to a gene: 6. DNA for the CDR3: TGTGCCAGCAGCCAAGATATCGGGCGGGGGTCCTACAATGAGCAGTTCTTC. It is translated as CASSQDIGRGSYNEQFF.

Remarks on this clone: Other DNA sequences in this specimen translate into the identical CDR3. This chain joins TRBV6-5 and TRBJ1-4; TRBD1 matches 7 bases. The CDR3 is 15 residues long. Germline trimming cut 4 bases from V and 8 bases from J; bases unmatched to any gene: 10. Germline V gene lookup returns CDR1 MNHEY and CDR2 SVGAGI. DNA for the CDR3: TGTGCCAGCAGTTCCGCGACAGGGATGGAGGAAAAACTGTTTTTT. Its protein product is CASSSATGMEEKLFF.

The chain has TRBV6-1 and TRBJ2-4, with TRBD1 matching over 7 bases. Losses at the gene ends were 3 bases for V and 1 base for J; bases not matched to a gene: 6. The CDR3 is 16 residues long. Germline CDR1 is MNHNS and CDR2 is SASEGT. CDR3 DNA: TGTGCCAGCAGTGAGCACTTGACAGGGGCCAAAAACATTCAGTACTTC. Protein: CASSEHLTGAKNIQYF.

This CDR3 reads CASSSDPGQTEAFF. The CDR3 coding sequence is TGCGCCAGCAGCTCGGACCCGGGACAAACTGAAGCTTTCTTT. This chain uses TRBV5-1 with TRBJ1-1, with D tentatively TRBD1 (6 bases). The germline V gene has CDR1 SGHRS and CDR2 YFSETQ. CDR3 length equals 14 residues. V lost 3 bases, J lost 5 bases, and 14 bases lay in between.

V is TRBV25-1 and J is TRBJ2-7; no firm D call. The CDR3 runs to 11 residues. The germline gives CDR1 MGHDK, CDR2 SYGVNS. V lost 8 bases, J lost 1 base, and 6 bases lay in between. CDR3 residues: CASGLSYEQYF. DNA of the CDR3: TGTGCCAGCGGGCTTTCCTACGAGCAGTACTTC.

The J gene is TRBJ2-1, the V gene TRBV3-1 (or the pseudogene TRBV3-2); 9 positions agree with TRBD1. CDR1 is LGHDT, CDR2 YNNKEL, per germline (reference sequence). This CDR3 contains 16 residues. V lost 0 bases, J lost 4 bases, and 4 bases stayed unmatched. CDR3 in DNA: TGTGCCAGCAGCCAAGACAAAGGACAGGGGTACAATGAGCAGTTCTTC. Residues: CASSQDKGQGYNEQFF.

V gene TRBV4-1 combines with J gene TRBJ1-1; tentatively, D is TRBD1 (6 bases). This CDR3 comprises 17 residues. Per germline, CDR1 MGHRA and CDR2 YSYEKL. With 6 bases removed from V and 2 bases from J, the gap between germline ends came to 22 bases. CDR3 DNA sequence: TGCGCCAGCAGGCACAGGGACCACCTACAGAACAACACTGAAGCTTTCTTT. Its protein product is CASRHRDHLQNNTEAFF.

This chain links TRBV6-4 with TRBJ2-1, with TRBD1 matching 10 bases. CDR1 MRHNA and CDR2 SNTAGT come from the germline V gene. This CDR3 has 17 residues. V was pared by 0 bases and J by 1 base, with 3 bases of the junction left unmatched. CDR3 nucleotide sequence: TGTGCCAGCAGTGACTCCTTGGGACAGGGGTCCTACAATGAGCAGTTCTTC. It translates to CASSDSLGQGSYNEQFF.

The chain employs TRBV9 and TRBJ2-2; 11 bases fit TRBD1. The CDR3 runs 18 residues. With 0 bases clipped from V and 3 bases from J, the junction kept 7 bases outside the gene matches. CDR1 is SGDLS, CDR2 YYNGEE, per germline. CDR3 in amino acids: CASSVARRTGGDTGELFF. CDR3 bases: TGTGCCAGCAGCGTAGCACGGCGGACAGGGGGCGACACCGGGGAGCTGTTTTTT.

This chain connects TRBV7-2 to TRBJ2-3; 8 nucleotides line up with TRBD2. There are 16 residues in the CDR3. With 4 bases clipped from V and 0 bases from J, the junction kept 6 bases outside the gene matches. Looked up from germline, CDR1 is SGHTA and CDR2 is FQGNSA. The CDR3 DNA reads as TGTGCCAGCAGCTCAGGAGCGGGGGCGAGCACAGATACGCAGTATTTT. Protein: CASSSGAGASTDTQYF.

This chain uses TRBV19 with TRBJ2-7; D might be TRBD1 (5 bases). The germline V gene has CDR1 LNHDA and CDR2 SQIVND (reference sequence). The CDR3 length is 14 residues. V shed 5 bases and J shed 0 bases, with 11 bases lying between them. This chain's CDR3 is CASSHGHLSYEQYF. The CDR3 coding sequence is TGTGCCAGTAGTCATGGACACCTCTCCTACGAGCAGTACTTC.

The chain uses TRBV19 and TRBJ2-4; TRBD1 might be the D (7 bases). Germline values: CDR1 LNHDA, CDR2 SQIVND (reference sequence). The CDR3 spans 16 residues. The ends were cut back, 4 bases at V and 4 bases at J, with 17 bases in the middle. CDR3 coding DNA: TGTGCCAGTAGTACAGGGGGTGAACGGGGGAAAAACATTCAGTACTTC. This translates into CASSTGGERGKNIQYF.

This sequence joins TRBV7-6 and TRBJ2-7, with D perhaps matching TRBD1 (5 bases). Germline CDR1 and CDR2: SGHVS and FNYEAQ. Trimming shortened V by 5 bases and J by 6 bases, and 14 bases separated the two germline ends. The CDR3 is 13 amino acids. The CDR3 DNA is TGTGCCAGCAGCACCAACGGAAGGGGCGAGCAGTACTTC. Translating gives CASSTNGRGEQYF.